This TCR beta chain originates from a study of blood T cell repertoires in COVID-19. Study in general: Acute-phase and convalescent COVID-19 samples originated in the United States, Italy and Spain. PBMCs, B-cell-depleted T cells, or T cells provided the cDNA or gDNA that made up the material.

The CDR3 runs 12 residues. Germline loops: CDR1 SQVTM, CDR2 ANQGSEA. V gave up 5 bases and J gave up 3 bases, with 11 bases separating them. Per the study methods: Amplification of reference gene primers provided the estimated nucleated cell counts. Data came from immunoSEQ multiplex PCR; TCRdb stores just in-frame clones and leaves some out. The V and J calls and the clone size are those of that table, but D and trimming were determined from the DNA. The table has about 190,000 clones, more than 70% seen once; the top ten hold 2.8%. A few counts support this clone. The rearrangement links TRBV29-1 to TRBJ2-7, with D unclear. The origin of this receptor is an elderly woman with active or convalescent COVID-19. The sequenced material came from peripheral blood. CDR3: CSVSLTGYEQYF. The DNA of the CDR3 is TGCAGCGTTTCCCTGACTGGCTACGAGCAGTACTTC.